This T cell receptor beta chain stems from a study of T cell changes during pregnancy in multiple sclerosis. CDR1 and CDR2 from the germline V gene are LNHDA and SQIVND (reference sequence). V was shortened by 3 bases and J by 4 bases, with 12 bases between the two germline ends. CDR3 length equals 14 residues. There are a few counts of this clone. Here immunoSEQ multiplex PCR was the method, and the copy in TCRdb shows in-frame clones only, minus some. The repertoire holds 37,000 or so clones, with roughly nine tenths as singletons. The rearrangement joins TRBV19 to TRBJ1-2, with D maybe TRBD1 (6 bases). The sequence was collected from a female donor with multiple sclerosis, enrolled in a pregnancy study. This specimen was CD4+ T cells from peripheral blood mononuclear cells, taken in the first trimester of pregnancy. CDR3: CASSIPGAAYGYTF. The CDR3 DNA sequence: TGTGCCAGTAGTATCCCAGGGGCTGCCTATGGCTACACCTTC.